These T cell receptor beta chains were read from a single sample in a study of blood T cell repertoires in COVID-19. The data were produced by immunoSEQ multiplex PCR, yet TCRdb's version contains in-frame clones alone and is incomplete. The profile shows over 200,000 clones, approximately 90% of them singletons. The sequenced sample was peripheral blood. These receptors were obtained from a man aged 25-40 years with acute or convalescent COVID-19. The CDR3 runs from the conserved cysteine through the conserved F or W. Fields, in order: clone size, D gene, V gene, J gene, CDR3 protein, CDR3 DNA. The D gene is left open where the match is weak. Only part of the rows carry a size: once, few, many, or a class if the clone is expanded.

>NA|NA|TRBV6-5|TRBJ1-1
CASSATGNTEAFF
TGTGCCAGCAGCGCGACAGGGAACACTGAAGCTTTCTTT
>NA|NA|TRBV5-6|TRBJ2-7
CASSRLHEVNYEQYF
TGTGCCAGCAGCCGACTCCACGAGGTCAACTACGAGCAGTACTTC
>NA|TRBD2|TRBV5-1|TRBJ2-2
CASSPALREGRGTGELFF
TGCGCCAGCAGCCCTGCTTTGCGGGAGGGCCGCGGAACCGGGGAGCTGTTTTTT
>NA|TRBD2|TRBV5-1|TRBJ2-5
CASSLGSAGGRETQYF
TGCGCCAGCAGCTTGGGGTCAGCGGGGGGGCGAGAGACCCAGTACTTC
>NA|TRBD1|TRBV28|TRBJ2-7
CASSGQGVSYEQYF
TGTGCCAGCAGTGGGCAGGGGGTCTCCTACGAGCAGTACTTC
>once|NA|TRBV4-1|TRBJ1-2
CASSQDRGAGYGYTF
TGCGCCAGCAGCCAAGATCGGGGGGCTGGGTATGGCTACACCTTC
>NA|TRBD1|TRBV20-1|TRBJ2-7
CSVRRDRLQYF
TGCAGTGTCAGAAGGGACAGATTGCAGTACTTC
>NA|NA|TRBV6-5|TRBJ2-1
CASRRGLDYYNEQFF
TGTGCCAGCAGACGCGGCCTGGACTATTACAATGAGCAGTTCTTC
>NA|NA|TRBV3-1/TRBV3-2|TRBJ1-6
CASSPIKSSPLHF
TGTGCCAGCAGCCCCATTAAAAGCTCACCCCTCCACTTT
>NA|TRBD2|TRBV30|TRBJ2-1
CAWRVAGSSYNEQFF
TGTGCCTGGAGGGTAGCGGGCAGCTCCTACAATGAGCAGTTCTTC
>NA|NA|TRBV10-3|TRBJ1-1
CAISGEEDTEAFF
TGTGCCATCAGTGGAGAGGAGGACACTGAAGCTTTCTTT
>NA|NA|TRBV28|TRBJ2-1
CASSSGFINEQFF
TGTGCCAGCAGTTCGGGGTTTATCAATGAGCAGTTCTTC
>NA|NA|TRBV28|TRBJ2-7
CASSPGRVKQYF
TGTGCCAGCAGCCCCGGCAGGGTGAAGCAGTACTTC
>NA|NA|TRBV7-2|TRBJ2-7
CASSLMVGVSGEQYF
TGTGCCAGCAGCTTAATGGTGGGAGTCTCGGGAGAGCAGTACTTC
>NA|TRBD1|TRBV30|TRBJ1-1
CASTGTGQGNTEAFF
TGTGCCTCTACCGGGACAGGGCAGGGGAACACTGAAGCTTTCTTT
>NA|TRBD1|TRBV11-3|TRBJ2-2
CASSLGLIWDRDTGELFF
TGTGCCAGCAGCTTAGGTTTGATTTGGGACAGGGACACCGGGGAGCTGTTTTTT
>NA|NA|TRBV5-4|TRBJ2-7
CASSVPGQGYEQYF
TGTGCCAGCAGCGTCCCGGGACAAGGATACGAGCAGTACTTC
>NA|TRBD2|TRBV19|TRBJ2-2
CASSPTSGVNTGELFF
TGTGCCAGTAGCCCTACTAGCGGGGTGAACACCGGGGAGCTGTTTTTT
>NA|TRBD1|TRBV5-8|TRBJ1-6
CASSTRQGPTQSPLHF
TGTGCCAGCAGCACAAGACAGGGCCCTACCCAATCACCCCTCCACTTT
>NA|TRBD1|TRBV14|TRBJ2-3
CASRRRGQTGARHGTQYF
TGTGCCAGCAGACGCAGGGGGCAGACAGGGGCCCGCCATGGTACGCAGTATTTT
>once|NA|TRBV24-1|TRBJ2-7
CATSDQRWWQYF
TGTGCCACCAGTGACCAACGGTGGTGGCAGTACTTC
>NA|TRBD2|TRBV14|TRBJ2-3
CASSQRILAGTDTQYF
TGTGCCAGCAGCCAACGTATACTAGCGGGAACAGATACGCAGTATTTT
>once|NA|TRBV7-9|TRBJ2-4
CASSTMTGSYENIQYF
TGTGCCAGCAGCACAATGACCGGGTCCTACGAGAACATTCAGTACTTC
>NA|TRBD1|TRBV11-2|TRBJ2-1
CASSIDRAGQFF
TGTGCCAGCAGCATTGACAGGGCTGGGCAGTTCTTC